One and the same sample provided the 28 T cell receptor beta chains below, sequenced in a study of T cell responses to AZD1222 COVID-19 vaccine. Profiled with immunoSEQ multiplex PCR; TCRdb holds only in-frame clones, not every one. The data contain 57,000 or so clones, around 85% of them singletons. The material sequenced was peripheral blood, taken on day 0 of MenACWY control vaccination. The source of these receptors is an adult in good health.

In nucleotides, the CDR3 is TGTGCCAGCAGCTGGCGTCAGGGTAATGGCTACACCTTC. Residues: CASSWRQGNGYTF. The chain uses TRBV28 and TRBJ1-2, with D perhaps matching TRBD1 (5 bases). Trimming took 6 bases from V and 6 from J, leaving 14 bases between them. This CDR3 region has 13 residues. Germline CDR1 MDHEN, CDR2 SYDVKM.

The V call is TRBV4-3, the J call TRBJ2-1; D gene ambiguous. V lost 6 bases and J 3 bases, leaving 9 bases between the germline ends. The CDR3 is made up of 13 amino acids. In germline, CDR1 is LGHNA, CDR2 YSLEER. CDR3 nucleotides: TGCGCCAGCAGTCCCCTCCGCTACAATGAGCAGTTCTTC. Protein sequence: CASSPLRYNEQFF.

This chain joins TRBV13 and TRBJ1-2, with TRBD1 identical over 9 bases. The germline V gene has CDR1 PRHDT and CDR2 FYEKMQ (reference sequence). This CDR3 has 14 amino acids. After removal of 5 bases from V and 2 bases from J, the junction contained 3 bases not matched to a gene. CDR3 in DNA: TGTGCCAGCAGCCCAGGGACAGGGAACTATGGCTACACCTTC. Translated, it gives CASSPGTGNYGYTF.

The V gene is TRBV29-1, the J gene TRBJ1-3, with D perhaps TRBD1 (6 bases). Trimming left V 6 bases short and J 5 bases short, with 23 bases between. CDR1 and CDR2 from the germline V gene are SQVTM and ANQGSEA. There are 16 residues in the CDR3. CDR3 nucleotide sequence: TGCAGCGTCGACCTGACGAGAATACAGGGACGAAACACCATATATTTT. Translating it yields CSVDLTRIQGRNTIYF. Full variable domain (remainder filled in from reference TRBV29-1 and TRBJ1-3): SAVISQKPSRDICQRGTSLTIQCQVDSQVTMMFWYRQQPGQSLTLIATANQGSEATYESGFVIDKFPISRPNLTFSTLTVSNMSPEDSSIYLCSVDLTRIQGRNTIYFGEGSWLTVV.

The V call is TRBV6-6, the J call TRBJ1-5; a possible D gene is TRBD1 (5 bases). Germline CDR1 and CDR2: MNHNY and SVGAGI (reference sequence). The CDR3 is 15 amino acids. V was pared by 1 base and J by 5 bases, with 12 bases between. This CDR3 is CASSYWGRFDQPQHF. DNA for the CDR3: TGTGCCAGCAGTTACTGGGGCAGGTTCGATCAGCCCCAGCATTTT.

The CDR3, as DNA: TGTGCCAGCAGCCTTACGGTCGGCACCTACGAGCAGTACTTC. It encodes CASSLTVGTYEQYF. This rearrangement joins TRBV7-8 to TRBJ2-7, with D unclear. The CDR3 sequence is 14 residues long. The V end lost 5 bases, the J end lost 2 bases, and 13 bases lay between the germline ends. Germline CDR1 SGHVS, CDR2 FQNEAQ.

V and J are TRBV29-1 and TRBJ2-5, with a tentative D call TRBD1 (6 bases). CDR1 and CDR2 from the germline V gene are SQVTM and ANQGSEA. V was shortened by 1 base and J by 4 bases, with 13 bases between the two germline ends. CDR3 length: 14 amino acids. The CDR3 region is CSVEGEQGGETQYF. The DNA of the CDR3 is TGCAGCGTTGAAGGAGAACAGGGTGGAGAGACCCAGTACTTC.

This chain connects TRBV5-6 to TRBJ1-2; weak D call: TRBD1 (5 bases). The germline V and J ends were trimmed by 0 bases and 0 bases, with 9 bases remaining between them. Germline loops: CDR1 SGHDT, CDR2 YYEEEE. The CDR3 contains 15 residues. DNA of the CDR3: TGTGCCAGCAGCTTGGGCGGGGCAACTAACTATGGCTACACCTTC. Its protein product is CASSLGGATNYGYTF.

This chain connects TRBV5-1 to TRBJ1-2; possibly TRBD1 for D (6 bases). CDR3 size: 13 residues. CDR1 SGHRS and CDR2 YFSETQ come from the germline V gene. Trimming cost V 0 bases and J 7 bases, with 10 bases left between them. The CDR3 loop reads CASSLDRAGGYTF. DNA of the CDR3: TGCGCCAGCAGCTTGGACAGGGCTGGTGGCTACACCTTC. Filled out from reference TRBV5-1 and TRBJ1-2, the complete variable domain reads KAGVTQTPRYLIKTRGQQVTLSCSPISGHRSVSWYQQTPGQGLQFLFEYFSETQRNKGNFPGRFSGRQFSNSRSEMNVSTLELGDSALYLCASSLDRAGGYTFGSGTRLTVV.

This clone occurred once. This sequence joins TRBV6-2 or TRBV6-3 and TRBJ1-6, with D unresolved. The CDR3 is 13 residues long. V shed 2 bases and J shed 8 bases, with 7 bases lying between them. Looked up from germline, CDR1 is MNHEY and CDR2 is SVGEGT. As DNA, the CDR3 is TGTGCCAGCAGTTACCGTTGGGATTCACCCCTCCACTTT. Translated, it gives CASSYRWDSPLHF.

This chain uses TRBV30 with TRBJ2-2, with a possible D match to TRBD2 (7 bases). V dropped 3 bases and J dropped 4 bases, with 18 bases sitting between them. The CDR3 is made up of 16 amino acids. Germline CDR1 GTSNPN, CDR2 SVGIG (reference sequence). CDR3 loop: CAWRQEFAGATGELFF. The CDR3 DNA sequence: TGTGCCTGGAGACAAGAATTCGCGGGGGCCACCGGGGAGCTGTTTTTT.

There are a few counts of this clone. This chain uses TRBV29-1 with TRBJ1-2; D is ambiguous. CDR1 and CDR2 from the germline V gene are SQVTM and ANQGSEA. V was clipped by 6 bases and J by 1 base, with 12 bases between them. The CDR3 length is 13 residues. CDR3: CSVASSDNYGYTF. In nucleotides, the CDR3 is TGCAGCGTCGCTTCTTCGGATAACTATGGCTACACCTTC.

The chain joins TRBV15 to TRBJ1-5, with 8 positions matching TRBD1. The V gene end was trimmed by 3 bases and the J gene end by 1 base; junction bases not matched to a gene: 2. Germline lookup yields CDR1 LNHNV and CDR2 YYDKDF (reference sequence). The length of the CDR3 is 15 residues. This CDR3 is CATSSHRGSNQPQHF. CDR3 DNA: TGTGCCACCAGCAGTCACAGGGGGAGCAATCAGCCCCAGCATTTT.

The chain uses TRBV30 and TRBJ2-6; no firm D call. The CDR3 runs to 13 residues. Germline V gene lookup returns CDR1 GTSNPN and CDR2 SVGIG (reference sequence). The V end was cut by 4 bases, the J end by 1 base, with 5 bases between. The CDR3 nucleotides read TGTGCCTGGATTACATCTGGGGCCAACGTCCTGACTTTC. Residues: CAWITSGANVLTF.

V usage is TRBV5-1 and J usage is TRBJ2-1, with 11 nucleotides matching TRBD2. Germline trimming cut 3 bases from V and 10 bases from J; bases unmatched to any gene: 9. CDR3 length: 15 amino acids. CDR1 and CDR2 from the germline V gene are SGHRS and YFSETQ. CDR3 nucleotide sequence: TGCGCCAGCAGCTCCGGACTAGCGGGTGTGTGGGAGCAGTTCTTC. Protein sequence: CASSSGLAGVWEQFF.

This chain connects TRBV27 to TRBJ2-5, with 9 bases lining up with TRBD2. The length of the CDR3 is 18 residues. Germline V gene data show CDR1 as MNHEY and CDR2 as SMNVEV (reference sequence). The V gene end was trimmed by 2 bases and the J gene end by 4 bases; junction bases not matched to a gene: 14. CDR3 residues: CASSLRSRVSGSGETQYF. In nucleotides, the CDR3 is TGTGCCAGCAGTTTAAGGAGCAGGGTTAGCGGGAGCGGAGAGACCCAGTACTTC.

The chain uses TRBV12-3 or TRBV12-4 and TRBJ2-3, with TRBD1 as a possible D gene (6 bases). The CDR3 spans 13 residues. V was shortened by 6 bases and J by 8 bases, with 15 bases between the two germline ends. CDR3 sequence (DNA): TGTGCCAGCAGCCCCCTCCTCAGGGGTACGCAGTATTTT. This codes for CASSPLLRGTQYF.

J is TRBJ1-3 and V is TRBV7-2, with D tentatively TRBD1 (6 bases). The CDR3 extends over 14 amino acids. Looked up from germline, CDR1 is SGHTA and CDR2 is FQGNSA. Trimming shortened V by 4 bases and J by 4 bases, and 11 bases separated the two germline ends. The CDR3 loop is CASSYGRGGNTIYF. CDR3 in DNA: TGTGCCAGCAGCTATGGCAGGGGCGGAAACACCATATATTTT.

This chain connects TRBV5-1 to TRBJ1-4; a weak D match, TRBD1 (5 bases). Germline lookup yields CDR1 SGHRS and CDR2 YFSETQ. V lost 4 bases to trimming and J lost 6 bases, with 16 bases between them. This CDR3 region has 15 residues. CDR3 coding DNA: TGCGCCAGCAGCCCGGTGTTGGGGGTAGATGAAAAACTGTTTTTT. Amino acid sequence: CASSPVLGVDEKLFF. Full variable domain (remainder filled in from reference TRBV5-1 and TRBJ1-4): KAGVTQTPRYLIKTRGQQVTLSCSPISGHRSVSWYQQTPGQGLQFLFEYFSETQRNKGNFPGRFSGRQFSNSRSEMNVSTLELGDSALYLCASSPVLGVDEKLFFGSGTQLSVL.

CDR3 residues: CASSPREKYSNQPQHF. CDR3 sequence (DNA): TGTGCCAGCAGCCCAAGAGAAAAGTATAGCAATCAGCCCCAGCATTTT. This chain joins TRBV28 and TRBJ1-5; no firm D call. The germline V gene has CDR1 MDHEN and CDR2 SYDVKM. V was clipped by 6 bases and J by 0 bases, with 15 bases between them. The CDR3 covers 16 residues.

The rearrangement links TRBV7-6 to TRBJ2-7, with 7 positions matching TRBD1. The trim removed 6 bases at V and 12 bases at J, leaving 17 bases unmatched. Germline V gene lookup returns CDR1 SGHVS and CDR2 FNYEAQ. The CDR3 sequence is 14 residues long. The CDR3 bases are TGTGCCAGCAGAAAAGACGCCGGGACAGCAAAGTGGTACTTC. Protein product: CASRKDAGTAKWYF. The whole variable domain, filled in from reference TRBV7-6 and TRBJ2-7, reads GAGVSQSPRYKVTKRGQDVALRCDPISGHVSLYWYRQALGQGPEFLTYFNYEAQQDKSGLPNDRFSAERPEGSISTLTIQRTEQRDSAMYRCASRKDAGTAKWYFGPGTRLTVT.

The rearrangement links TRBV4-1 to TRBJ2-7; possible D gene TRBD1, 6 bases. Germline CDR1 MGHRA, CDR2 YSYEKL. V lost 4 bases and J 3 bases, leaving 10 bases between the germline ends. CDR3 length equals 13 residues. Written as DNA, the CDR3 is TGCGCCAGCAGCCCGGGACACCGCTACGAGCAGTACTTC. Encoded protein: CASSPGHRYEQYF.

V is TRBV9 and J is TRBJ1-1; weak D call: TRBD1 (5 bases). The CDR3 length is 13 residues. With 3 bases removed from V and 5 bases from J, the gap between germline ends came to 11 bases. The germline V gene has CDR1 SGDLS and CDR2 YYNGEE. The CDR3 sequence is CASSARVRTEAFF. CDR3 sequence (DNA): TGTGCCAGCAGCGCCAGGGTGCGAACTGAAGCTTTCTTT.

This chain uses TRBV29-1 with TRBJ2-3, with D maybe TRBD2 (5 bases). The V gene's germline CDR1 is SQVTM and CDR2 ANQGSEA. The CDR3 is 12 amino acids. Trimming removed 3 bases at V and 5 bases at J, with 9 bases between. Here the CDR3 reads CSVDGNVDTQYF. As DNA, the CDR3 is TGCAGCGTTGACGGGAATGTAGATACGCAGTATTTT.

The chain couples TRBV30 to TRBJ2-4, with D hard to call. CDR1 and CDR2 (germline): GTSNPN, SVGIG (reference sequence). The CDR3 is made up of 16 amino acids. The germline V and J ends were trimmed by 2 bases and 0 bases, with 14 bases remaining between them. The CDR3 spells CAWSRMSNVAKNIQYF. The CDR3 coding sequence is TGTGCCTGGAGTCGTATGAGCAACGTAGCCAAAAACATTCAGTACTTC.

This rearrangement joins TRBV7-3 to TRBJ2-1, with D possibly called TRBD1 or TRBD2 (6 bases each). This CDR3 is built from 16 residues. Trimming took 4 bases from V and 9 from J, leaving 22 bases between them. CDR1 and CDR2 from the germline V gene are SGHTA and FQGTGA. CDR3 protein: CASSSIGGDRSSEQFF. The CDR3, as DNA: TGTGCCAGCAGCTCCATCGGGGGCGACAGGTCGAGTGAGCAGTTCTTC.

The CDR3 DNA reads TGTGCCAGCAGCTTACTAGCGGGAAGCTCCTACAATGAGCAGTTCTTC. It codes for CASSLLAGSSYNEQFF. The chain is built from TRBV11-2 and TRBJ2-1, with 9 positions matching TRBD2. The CDR3 totals 16 residues. The V gene end was trimmed by 2 bases and the J gene end by 0 bases; junction bases not matched to a gene: 2. Germline CDR1 SGHAT, CDR2 FQNNGV.

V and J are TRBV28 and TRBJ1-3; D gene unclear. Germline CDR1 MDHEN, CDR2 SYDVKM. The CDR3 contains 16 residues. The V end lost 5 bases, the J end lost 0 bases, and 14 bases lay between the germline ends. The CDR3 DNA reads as TGTGCCAGCAGTACTCCGGGCAGCCACTCTGGAAACACCATATATTTT. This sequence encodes CASSTPGSHSGNTIYF.